The present T cell receptor (beta chain) was sequenced within a study of cytomegalovirus exposure and HLA in healthy donors. As to this clone: Antigen unknown.

Findings and limits, study-wide: Indistinguishable V segments such as TRBV6-2 and TRBV6-3 were excluded. As a later analysis revealed, most CMV-associated TCR beta chains appeared HLA-restricted.

Germline V gene data show CDR1 as MDHEN and CDR2 as SYDVKM. Trimming removed 2 bases from V and 6 bases from J; junction bases left unmatched: 6. The CDR3 loop spans 15 amino acids. PCR amplification relied on 60 Vbeta primers (plus 13 Jbeta primers). The data were produced by immunoSEQ multiplex PCR, yet TCRdb's version contains in-frame clones alone and is incomplete. The top ten clones hold 3.3% of a sample with 120,000 or so clones, about 80% of them seen once. The rearrangement joins TRBV28 to TRBJ1-5; TRBD1 agrees at 8 bases. Sequencing used PBMCs. The TCR comes from a woman aged 45-65 years in good health and CMV-seronegative. CDR3 DNA sequence: TGTGCCAGCAGTTTAATTAGGACAGGGACTCAGCCCCAGCATTTT. This gives the protein CASSLIRTGTQPQHF. Full variable domain (rest looked up from reference TRBV28 and TRBJ1-5): DVKVTQSSRYLVKRTGEKVFLECVQDMDHENMFWYRQDPGLGLRLIYFSYDVKMKEKGDIPEGYSVSREKKERFSLILESASTNQTSMYLCASSLIRTGTQPQHFGDGTRLSIL.